This entry concerns a single T cell receptor beta chain. V lost 4 bases and J 7 bases, leaving 5 bases between the germline ends. Germline CDR1 and CDR2: MNHEY and SMNVEV (reference sequence). The CDR3 contains 10 residues. This sample is part of a study of blood T cell repertoires in COVID-19. Study background: Acute and convalescent COVID-19 samples came from the United States, Italy and Spain.

In the authors' workflow: The assay estimated nucleated cells by amplifying reference gene primers. Sequenced by immunoSEQ multiplex PCR; TCRdb stores in-frame clones only, minus some. The DNA gave D and trimming, while V, J and clone size come from that table. Counted here are under 200,000 clones, roughly 87% occurring once; the ten biggest clones make up just under 4%. The sequenced sample consisted of peripheral blood. The chain employs TRBV27 and TRBJ2-7, with D hard to call. The TCR sequence derives from a woman aged 55-70 years who had recovered from COVID-19. In nucleotides, the CDR3 is TGTGCCAGCAGTTCCAGGGAGCAGTACTTC. Amino acids: CASSSREQYF.